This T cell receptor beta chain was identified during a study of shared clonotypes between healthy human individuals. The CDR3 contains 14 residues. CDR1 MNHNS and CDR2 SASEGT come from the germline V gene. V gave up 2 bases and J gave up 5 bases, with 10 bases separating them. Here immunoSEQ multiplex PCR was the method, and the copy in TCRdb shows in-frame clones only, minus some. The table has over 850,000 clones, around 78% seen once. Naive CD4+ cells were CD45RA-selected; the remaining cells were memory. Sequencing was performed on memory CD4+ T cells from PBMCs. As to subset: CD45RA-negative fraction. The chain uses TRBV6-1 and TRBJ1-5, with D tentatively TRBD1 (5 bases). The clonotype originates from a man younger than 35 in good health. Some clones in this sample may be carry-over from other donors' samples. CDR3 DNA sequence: TGTGCCAGCAGTGAACGGGGCGACGATCAGCCCCAGCATTTT. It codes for CASSERGDDQPQHF.